This TCR beta chain derives from a study of cytomegalovirus exposure and HLA in healthy donors. Study context: An analysis done earlier identified 120 million or so unique TCR beta sequences from 200 million or so T cells. Study-wide points: It was in a later analysis that TCR association rates were seen to vary by HLA locus, highest for DRB1 and lowest for HLA-C.

Points on this clone: The antigen is unknown.

13 Jbeta primers and 60 Vbeta primers were used for the PCR. TCRdb keeps only in-frame clones here, not all; method: immunoSEQ multiplex PCR. This table has about 190,000 clones, roughly four fifths appearing once. With 0 bases removed from V and 0 bases from J, the gap between germline ends came to 9 bases. This CDR3 comprises 16 residues. The germline V gene encodes CDR1 LNHDA and CDR2 SQIVND (reference sequence). This rearrangement joins TRBV19 to TRBJ1-5; D not resolved. The sample comprised PBMCs. The sequence derives from a man between 18 and 35 years old in good health and CMV-seronegative. In DNA, the CDR3 is TGTGCCAGTAGTATAGAAGAAGCGATTAGCAATCAGCCCCAGCATTTT. Translating gives CASSIEEAISNQPQHF.